This entry is about one T cell receptor (beta chain). These data are taken from a study of blood T cell repertoires in COVID-19. Study-level information: PBMCs, B-cell-depleted T cells, or T cells provided the cDNA or gDNA that made up the material.

The germline V gene encodes CDR1 MNHEY and CDR2 SVGAGI. The CDR3 has 15 amino acids. The V end was cut by 0 bases, the J end by 3 bases, with 9 bases between. Profiled with immunoSEQ multiplex PCR; TCRdb holds only in-frame clones, not every one. The sample contains around 500,000 clones, 80% to 90% of which appear only once. The clonotype originates from a human donor in a cohort sampled during active COVID-19. V is TRBV6-5 and J is TRBJ1-5; possibly TRBD1 for D (5 bases). The sequenced sample was peripheral blood. CDR3 sequence (DNA): TGTGCCAGCAGTTACTCGAGACAGCACAATCAGCCCCAGCATTTT. This encodes CASSYSRQHNQPQHF.